A single sample is the source of the 32 T cell receptor beta chains below, sequenced in a study of CD8 T cell repertoires and HIV-1 epitope variants. Measured with immunoSEQ multiplex PCR; TCRdb has only the in-frame clones, and not every one. The profile shows 5,400 or so clones, 64% of them singletons. Their target antigens are unknown. What was sequenced was cultured CD8+ T cells derived from PBMCs. These receptors were taken from a male donor with HIV.

J is TRBJ1-2 and V is TRBV28; TRBD1 aligns across 8 bases. Germline V gene sequence: CDR1 MDHEN, CDR2 SYDVKM. V shed 7 bases, J shed 2 bases, and the junction held 12 bases outside the gene matches. The CDR3 loop spans 16 amino acids. CDR3 amino acids: CASTSVLRTGNYGYTF. The CDR3 DNA is TGTGCCAGCACCTCGGTCCTACGGACAGGGAACTATGGCTACACCTTC.

This clone appeared once. The rearrangement links TRBV28 to TRBJ2-1, with unresolved D. V gave up 6 bases and J gave up 4 bases, with 7 bases separating them. This CDR3 region has 12 residues. Germline lookup yields CDR1 MDHEN and CDR2 SYDVKM. The CDR3 bases are TGTGCCAGCAGCCTTGAATACAATGAGCAGTTCTTC. Translation gives CASSLEYNEQFF. Full variable domain (rest looked up from reference TRBV28 and TRBJ2-1): DVKVTQSSRYLVKRTGEKVFLECVQDMDHENMFWYRQDPGLGLRLIYFSYDVKMKEKGDIPEGYSVSREKKERFSLILESASTNQTSMYLCASSLEYNEQFFGPGTRLTVL.

The chain employs TRBV2 and TRBJ1-3, with 8 bases lining up with TRBD1. J gave up 0 bases and V 4 bases, and 8 bases lay outside the gene matches. The CDR3 covers 17 residues. Germline CDR1 SNHLY, CDR2 FYNNEI. CDR3: CASSAGQVLLSGNTIYF. CDR3 bases: TGTGCCAGCAGTGCGGGACAGGTCCTCCTCTCTGGAAACACCATATATTTT.

The CDR3 loop reads CASSERGQGFHTEAFF. As DNA, the CDR3 is TGCGCCAGCAGTGAGCGAGGACAGGGTTTTCACACTGAAGCTTTCTTT. This chain uses TRBV10-1 with TRBJ1-1, with TRBD1 matching over 8 bases. From germline, CDR1 is WNHNN and CDR2 SYGVQD (reference sequence). V dropped 2 bases and J dropped 3; count of bases not matched to a gene: 8. The CDR3 is made up of 16 amino acids.

The J gene is TRBJ2-1, the V gene TRBV5-1; 11 nucleotides match TRBD2. Germline V gene data show CDR1 as SGHRS and CDR2 as YFSETQ. Trimming at V came to 1 base and at J to 5 bases, leaving 5 bases not matched to a gene. There are 16 residues in the CDR3. The CDR3 bases are TGCGCCAGCAGCTTGTTACTAGCGGGGGCCAACAATGAGCAGTTCTTC. Translating it yields CASSLLLAGANNEQFF.

The genes are TRBV29-1 and TRBJ2-1; D uncertain. Germline V gene sequence: CDR1 SQVTM, CDR2 ANQGSEA. V was trimmed by 3 bases and J by 4 bases, leaving 4 bases between them. This CDR3 is 11 amino acids long. The CDR3 loop reads CSVDLYNEQFF. The CDR3 nucleotides are TGCAGCGTTGACCTTTACAATGAGCAGTTCTTC.

This clone was found once. The J gene is TRBJ2-1, the V gene TRBV29-1; D unclear. V was trimmed by 4 bases and J by 8 bases, leaving 12 bases between them. The CDR3 covers 12 residues. Germline CDR1 SQVTM, CDR2 ANQGSEA. This CDR3 is CSVVRARDEQFF. In DNA, the CDR3 is TGCAGCGTTGTTAGGGCGCGCGATGAGCAGTTCTTC.

This clone was counted only a few times. The gene calls are TRBV9 and TRBJ2-7, with TRBD2 matching 9 bases. With 5 bases clipped from V and 5 bases from J, the junction kept 8 bases outside the gene matches. The CDR3 runs to 14 residues. Germline V CDR1 and CDR2: SGDLS, YYNGEE. This chain's CDR3 is CASSGGGGADEQYF. In DNA, the CDR3 is TGTGCCAGCAGTGGTGGCGGGGGGGCTGACGAGCAGTACTTC.

The chain carries TRBV27 and TRBJ2-7, with 8 bases aligning to TRBD1. The J segment lost 4 bases and the V segment lost 5 bases, leaving 10 bases of the junction unmatched. The CDR3 is made up of 15 amino acids. Germline values: CDR1 MNHEY, CDR2 SMNVEV (reference sequence). The CDR3 reads CASSLLADRVYEQYF. The CDR3 DNA follows: TGTGCCAGCAGTCTCCTCGCGGACAGGGTATACGAGCAGTACTTC.

This clone was counted between two and nine times. This chain connects TRBV4-1 to TRBJ1-6, with D perhaps matching TRBD1 (6 bases). V shed 0 bases and J shed 7 bases, with 13 bases lying between them. The germline CDR1 and CDR2 sequences are MGHRA and YSYEKL. The CDR3 totals 16 residues. The CDR3 reads CASSQDTGARNSPLHF. The CDR3, as DNA: TGCGCCAGCAGCCAAGATACGGGGGCCAGGAATTCACCCCTCCACTTT.

The chain recombines TRBV7-2 with TRBJ2-1; D perhaps matches TRBD1 (6 bases). V lost 1 base and J lost 7, with 14 bases in between. The CDR3 sequence is 15 residues long. Germline CDR1 and CDR2: SGHTA and FQGNSA. The CDR3 is CASSLGAGDWNEQFF. The DNA for the CDR3 is TGTGCCAGCAGCTTAGGGGCAGGGGATTGGAATGAGCAGTTCTTC.

Worth noting for this clone: One junction end does not reproduce the germline sequence, and a read error may be involved. The rearrangement uses TRBV28 and TRBJ1-5, with 7 bases identical to TRBD1. Germline V gene sequence: CDR1 MDHEN, CDR2 SYDVKM. The CDR3 totals 12 residues. As DNA, the CDR3 is TGTGCCAGCAGTTTCGTGGAGGGGGCCTGGGATTTT. It codes for CASSFVEGAWDF.

This clone was observed a handful of times. The chain is built from TRBV15 and TRBJ2-1; a weak D match, TRBD2 (6 bases). The CDR3 sequence is 13 residues long. Trimming took 0 bases from V and 8 from J, leaving 8 bases between them. The V gene's germline CDR1 is LNHNV and CDR2 YYDKDF (reference sequence). The CDR3 DNA reads as TGTGCCACCAGCAGAGATTGGAGGGATGAGCAGTTCTTC. Translation gives CATSRDWRDEQFF.

A word on this clone: Other DNA sequences in this specimen translate into the identical CDR3. J is TRBJ1-1 and V is TRBV5-4; D ambiguous. The CDR3 extends over 13 amino acids. The germline V gene encodes CDR1 SGHNT and CDR2 YYREEE (reference sequence). V gave up 0 bases and J gave up 2 bases, with 5 bases separating them. CDR3 loop: CASSLDRNTEAFF. In DNA, the CDR3 is TGTGCCAGCAGCTTGGACAGAAACACTGAAGCTTTCTTT.

The rearrangement joins TRBV5-4 to TRBJ1-2; 7 bases are a match to TRBD1. CDR3 length: 13 amino acids. The ends lost 4 bases at V and 4 bases at J; junction bases unmatched: 4. CDR1 SGHNT and CDR2 YYREEE come from the germline V gene (reference sequence). This CDR3 is CASSIGTAYGYTF. CDR3 bases: TGTGCCAGCAGCATCGGGACAGCCTATGGCTACACCTTC.

This clone was observed a handful of times. This chain uses TRBV6-1 with TRBJ1-5; 7 bases agree with TRBD1. V was pared by 0 bases and J by 3 bases, with 17 bases of the junction left unmatched. CDR1 MNHNS and CDR2 SASEGT come from the germline V gene. CDR3 length: 20 residues. In DNA form, the CDR3 reads TGTGCCAGCAGTGAAGCGCTTCGGTGGCGGGGGGGACAGATCAATCAGCCCCAGCATTTT. Its translation: CASSEALRWRGGQINQPQHF.

This chain links TRBV28 with TRBJ2-7; D not certain. Trimming took 6 bases from V and 0 from J, leaving 18 bases between them. The CDR3 has 16 residues. Germline values: CDR1 MDHEN, CDR2 SYDVKM. The CDR3 nucleotides read TGTGCCAGCAGCCCCGAGGAAAGGGCCAGCTCCTACGAGCAGTACTTC. This encodes CASSPEERASSYEQYF.

V is TRBV19 and J is TRBJ2-3; a possible D gene is TRBD2 (6 bases). CDR1 and CDR2 (germline): LNHDA, SQIVND (reference sequence). The CDR3 covers 16 residues. V gave up 6 bases and J gave up 4 bases, with 20 bases separating them. The CDR3 loop reads CASSGGPSAQSDTQYF. CDR3 DNA: TGTGCCAGTAGCGGCGGCCCTAGCGCCCAGTCAGATACGCAGTATTTT.

The chain uses TRBV7-6 and TRBJ2-1, with 8 bases that match TRBD2. There are 13 residues in the CDR3. The germline V gene encodes CDR1 SGHVS and CDR2 FNYEAQ. V gave up 0 bases and J gave up 15 bases; unmatched junction bases: 7. This chain's CDR3 is CASSLASGGPSFF. DNA for the CDR3: TGTGCCAGCAGCTTAGCGTCGGGGGGGCCGTCGTTCTTC.

By share, this clone counts as medium-sized. This chain connects TRBV12-1 to TRBJ1-4. TRBV12-1 is tagged as a pseudogene. The CDR3 has 18 residues. The CDR3 DNA is TGTGCCAGCAGCTTTGGCGGACCGAACCCAGCAACTAATGAAAAACTGTTTTTT. Its translation is CASSFGGPNPATNEKLFF.

The chain combines TRBV7-9 with TRBJ2-1; unclear D gene. This CDR3 has 13 residues. V shed 8 bases and J shed 5 bases, with 13 bases lying between them. Germline assignment: CDR1 SEHNR and CDR2 FQNEAQ (reference sequence). This CDR3 reads CASRTLGDNEQFF. In nucleotides, the CDR3 is TGTGCCAGCCGAACATTAGGTGACAATGAGCAGTTCTTC.

This clone was seen a handful of times. The chain couples TRBV4-2 to TRBJ2-3, with TRBD2 matching 7 bases. CDR3 length: 12 amino acids. V shed 1 base, J shed 11 bases, and the junction held 3 bases outside the gene matches. In germline, CDR1 is LGHNA, CDR2 YNFKEQ. This chain's CDR3 is CASSQAGGEQYF. In DNA form, the CDR3 reads TGTGCCAGCAGCCAAGCGGGGGGAGAGCAGTATTTT.

The rearrangement links TRBV6-5 to TRBJ2-1; TRBD2 matches at 9 bases. The germline V gene encodes CDR1 MNHEY and CDR2 SVGAGI. CDR3 length equals 15 residues. With 3 bases clipped from V and 7 bases from J, the junction kept 7 bases outside the gene matches. The CDR3 loop is CASSYARGGSNEQFF. Written as DNA, the CDR3 is TGTGCCAGCAGTTATGCGCGGGGGGGCAGTAATGAGCAGTTCTTC.

V and J are TRBV18 and TRBJ2-5; D is uncertain. The CDR3 has 13 amino acids. The germline V gene encodes CDR1 KGHSH and CDR2 LQKENI. The germline V and J ends were trimmed by 3 bases and 5 bases, with 10 bases remaining between them. Here the CDR3 DNA reads TGTGCCAGCTCACCTCAAGGTGGGGAGACCCAGTACTTC. It translates to CASSPQGGETQYF.

The rearrangement links TRBV30 to TRBJ1-3; D is possibly TRBD1 (6 bases). CDR3 size: 15 residues. The V end was cut by 1 base, the J end by 0 bases, with 10 bases between. Germline V lookup: CDR1 GTSNPN, CDR2 SVGIG (reference sequence). The CDR3 protein is CAWSAGHYSGNTIYF. CDR3 DNA: TGTGCCTGGAGTGCGGGACACTACTCTGGAAACACCATATATTTT.

This chain uses TRBV7-9 with TRBJ2-1, with D perhaps matching TRBD1 or TRBD2 (6 bases each). Germline V gives CDR1 SEHNR, CDR2 FQNEAQ (reference sequence). The V end lost 8 bases, the J end lost 9 bases, and 11 bases lay between the germline ends. This CDR3 has 11 residues. The CDR3 DNA reads as TGTGCCAGCTTACAGGGAGGTGAGCAGTTCTTC. Translated: CASLQGGEQFF. The complete variable domain, with remaining parts taken from reference TRBV7-9 and TRBJ2-1, reads DTGVSQNPRHKITKRGQNVTFRCDPISEHNRLYWYRQTLGQGPEFLTYFQNEAQLEKSRLLSDRFSAERPKGSFSTLEIQRTEQGDSAMYLCASLQGGEQFFGPGTRLTVL.

The V gene is TRBV5-4, the J gene TRBJ2-5, with 12 bases matching TRBD2. CDR3 size: 15 residues. Germline values: CDR1 SGHNT, CDR2 YYREEE (reference sequence). J was trimmed by 7 bases and V by 1 base; bases with no gene match: 5. Here the CDR3 reads CASSLTSGGLGTQYF. The CDR3 DNA reads TGTGCCAGCAGCTTGACTAGCGGGGGGCTGGGGACCCAGTACTTC.

The chain couples TRBV7-2 to TRBJ2-7, with TRBD2 matching 7 bases. The germline CDR1 and CDR2 sequences are SGHTA and FQGNSA. V lost 7 bases and J lost 0; bases outside the gene matches: 9. This CDR3 contains 15 residues. The CDR3 bases are TGTGCCAGCACCCCAGCACGGGGGGTCTCCTACGAGCAGTACTTC. Translating it yields CASTPARGVSYEQYF.

The rearrangement uses TRBV5-6 and TRBJ2-7; D gene unclear. Trimming stripped 1 base from V and 6 bases from J, with 17 bases between. The CDR3 loop spans 15 amino acids. CDR1 is SGHDT, CDR2 YYEEEE, per germline. CDR3 DNA sequence: TGTGCCAGCAGCTTGTGGCTTGCGTCCCCCTTCGAGCAGTACTTC. It encodes CASSLWLASPFEQYF. Complete variable domain (other parts from reference TRBV5-6 and TRBJ2-7): DAGVTQSPTHLIKTRGQQVTLRCSPKSGHDTVSWYQQALGQGPQFIFQYYEEEERQRGNFPDRFSGHQFPNYSSELNVNALLLGDSALYLCASSLWLASPFEQYFGPGTRLTVT.

This clone was seen more than once but under ten times. The J gene is TRBJ2-7, the V gene TRBV15; 7 positions agree with TRBD1. CDR1 and CDR2 from the germline V gene are LNHNV and YYDKDF (reference sequence). V dropped 1 base and J dropped 2; count of bases not matched to a gene: 2. The CDR3 covers 14 residues. The CDR3 protein is CATSRVRGPYEQYF. The CDR3, as DNA: TGTGCCACCAGCAGAGTTAGGGGGCCCTACGAGCAGTACTTC.

This chain joins TRBV5-6 and TRBJ1-2; TRBD1 agrees at 7 bases. The germline gives CDR1 SGHDT, CDR2 YYEEEE. Germline trimming cut 0 bases from V and 8 bases from J; bases unmatched to any gene: 7. This CDR3 has 14 residues. CDR3 sequence reads: CASSLGDSVWGYTF. The CDR3 nucleotides read TGTGCCAGCAGCTTGGGGGACAGCGTTTGGGGCTACACCTTC.

This clone was seen a few times. The chain couples TRBV6-5 to TRBJ1-5; D unresolved. Germline lookup yields CDR1 MNHEY and CDR2 SVGAGI. The CDR3 runs to 13 residues. V shed 8 bases and J shed 9 bases, with 17 bases lying between them. The CDR3, as DNA: TGTGCCAGCGGGCCAGAGGCTACTGGGCCCCAGCATTTT. Amino acid sequence: CASGPEATGPQHF.